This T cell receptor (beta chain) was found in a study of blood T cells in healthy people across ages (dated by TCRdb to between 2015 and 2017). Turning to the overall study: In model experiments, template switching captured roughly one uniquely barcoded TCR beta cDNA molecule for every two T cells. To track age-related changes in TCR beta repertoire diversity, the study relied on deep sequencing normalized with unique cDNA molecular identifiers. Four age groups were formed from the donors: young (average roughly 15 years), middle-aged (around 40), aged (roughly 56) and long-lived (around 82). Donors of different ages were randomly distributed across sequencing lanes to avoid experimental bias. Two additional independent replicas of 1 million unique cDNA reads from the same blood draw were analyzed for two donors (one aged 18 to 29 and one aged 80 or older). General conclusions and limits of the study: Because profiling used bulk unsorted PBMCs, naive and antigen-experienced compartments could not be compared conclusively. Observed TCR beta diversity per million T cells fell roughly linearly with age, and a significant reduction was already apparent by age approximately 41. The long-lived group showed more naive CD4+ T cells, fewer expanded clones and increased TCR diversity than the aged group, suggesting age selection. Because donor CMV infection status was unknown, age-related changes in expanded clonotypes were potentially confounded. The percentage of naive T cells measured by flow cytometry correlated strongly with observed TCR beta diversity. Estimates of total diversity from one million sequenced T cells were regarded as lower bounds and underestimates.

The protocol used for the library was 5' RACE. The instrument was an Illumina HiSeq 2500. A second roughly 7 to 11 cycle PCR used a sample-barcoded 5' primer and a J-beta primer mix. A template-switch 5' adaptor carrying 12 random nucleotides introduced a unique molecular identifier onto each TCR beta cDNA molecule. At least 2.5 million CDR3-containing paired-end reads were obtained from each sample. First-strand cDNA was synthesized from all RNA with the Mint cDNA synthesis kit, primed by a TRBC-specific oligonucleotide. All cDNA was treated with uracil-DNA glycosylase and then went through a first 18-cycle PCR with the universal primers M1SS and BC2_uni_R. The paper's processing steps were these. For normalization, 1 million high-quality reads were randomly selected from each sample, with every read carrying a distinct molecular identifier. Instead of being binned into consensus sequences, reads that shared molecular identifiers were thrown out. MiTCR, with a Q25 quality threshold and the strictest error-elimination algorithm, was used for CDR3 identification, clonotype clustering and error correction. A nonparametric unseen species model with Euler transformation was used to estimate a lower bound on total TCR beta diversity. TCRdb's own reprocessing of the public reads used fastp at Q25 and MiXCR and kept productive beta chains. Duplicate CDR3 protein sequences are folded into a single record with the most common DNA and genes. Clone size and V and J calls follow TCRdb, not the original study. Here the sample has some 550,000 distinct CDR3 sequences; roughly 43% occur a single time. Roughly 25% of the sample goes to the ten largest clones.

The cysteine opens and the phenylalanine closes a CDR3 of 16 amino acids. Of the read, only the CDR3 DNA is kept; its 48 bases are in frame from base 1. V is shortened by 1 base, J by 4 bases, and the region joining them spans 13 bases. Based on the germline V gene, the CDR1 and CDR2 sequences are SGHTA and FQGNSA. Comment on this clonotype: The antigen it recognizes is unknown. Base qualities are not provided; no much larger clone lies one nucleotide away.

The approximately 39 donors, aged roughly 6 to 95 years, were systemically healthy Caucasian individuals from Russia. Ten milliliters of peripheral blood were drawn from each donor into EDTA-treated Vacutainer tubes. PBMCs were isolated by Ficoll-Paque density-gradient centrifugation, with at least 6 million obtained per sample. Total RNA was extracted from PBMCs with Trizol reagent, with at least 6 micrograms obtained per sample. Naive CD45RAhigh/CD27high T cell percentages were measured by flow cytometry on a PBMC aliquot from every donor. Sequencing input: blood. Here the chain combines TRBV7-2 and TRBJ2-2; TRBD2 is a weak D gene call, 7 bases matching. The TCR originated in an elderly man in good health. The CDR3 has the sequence CASSLGGGQITGELFF. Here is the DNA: TGTGCCAGCAGCTTAGGGGGGGGGCAGATCACCGGGGAGCTGTTTTTT.